The 23 T cell receptor gamma chains below all came from one sample that was sequenced in a study of gamma-delta T cells after stem cell transplantation. TCRdb fed the RT-PCR reads to CATT. The profile shows 2,000 to 2,500 gamma-chain clones, about 6.2% of them singletons. Source material: gamma-delta T cells. These receptors all come from a human donor. It is not recorded whose cells these are; they may come from a transplant donor.

This clone was detected many times. A junction boundary mismatches the germline segment, possibly from a read error. This chain links TRGV9 with TRGJ1 or TRGJ2. TCRdb records no J gene; here it was assigned by comparing the DNA to germline. The CDR3 length is 12 residues. CDR1 GITISATS and CDR2 ISYDGTV come from the germline V gene (reference sequence). The CDR3 nucleotides read TGTGCCTTGGGGGATAGGTATTATAAGAAACTCTTT. This encodes CALGDRYYKKLF.

This clone was recorded a few times. TCRdb's protein, taken from a much larger clone, differs from this DNA's translation at residues 5 and 6, likely owing to a read error; the protein displayed comes from the DNA. The rearrangement joins TRGV9 to TRGJP. No J gene was available from TCRdb, and it was assigned here by a germline match of the DNA. This CDR3 comprises 17 residues. With 2 bases clipped from V and 4 bases from J, the junction kept 5 bases outside the gene matches. Germline V gives CDR1 GITISATS, CDR2 ISYDGTV (reference sequence). The CDR3 reads CALWEGEQELGKKIKVF. The CDR3 coding sequence is TGTGCCTTGTGGGAGGGAGAACAAGAGTTGGGCAAAAAAATCAAGGTATTT.

This clone was seen a few times. The protein that TCRdb holds for this DNA derives from a much larger clone and differs from the translated DNA at residue 4, which likely indicates a read error; the protein shown here is translated from the DNA. The chain links TRGV9 to TRGJ1 or TRGJ2. TCRdb does not report a J gene; here it was assigned by matching the DNA to germline references. Germline V CDR1 and CDR2: GITISATS, ISYDGTV (reference sequence). The CDR3 has 13 amino acids. CDR3 residues: CALREPYYYKKLF. For the CDR3, the DNA is TGTGCCTTGAGGGAGCCCTATTATTATAAGAAACTCTTT.

This clone has just a few counts. With a far larger clone one base away, a read error is the likely cause. Other DNA sequences in the same sample also yield this CDR3. V and J are TRGV9 and TRGJ1 or TRGJ2. This CDR3 region has 14 residues. The germline V gene encodes CDR1 GITISATS and CDR2 ISYDGTV (reference sequence). This CDR3 reads CALWDQKHYYKKLF. In nucleotides, the CDR3 is TGTGCCTTGTGGGATCAAAAACATTATTACAAGAAACTCTTT.

This clone was seen only a few times. TCRdb's entry gives the protein of a much larger clone, which mismatches this DNA's translation at residue 10, likely from a read error; the protein reported here is translated from the DNA. V and J are TRGV9 and TRGJ1 or TRGJ2. No J gene was available from TCRdb, and it was assigned here by a germline match of the DNA. V shed 3 bases, J shed 5 bases, and the junction held 13 bases outside the gene matches. The CDR3 is made up of 15 amino acids. Germline CDR1 GITISATS, CDR2 ISYDGTV (reference sequence). The CDR3 DNA reads as TGTGCCTTGTGGGAGACCGGACTCCTTAATTATAAGAAACTCTTT. Its protein is CALWETGLLNYKKLF.

Details on this clone: Other DNA variants within this sample encode the same CDR3. This sequence joins TRGV8 and TRGJ1 or TRGJ2. The J gene, absent from TCRdb, was called here by matching the DNA to germline. Per germline, CDR1 VENAVY and CDR2 YDSYNSRV. This CDR3 is 13 amino acids long. The trim removed 4 bases at V and 10 bases at J, leaving 13 bases unmatched. CDR3 sequence reads: CATWERNLGKKLF. CDR3 in DNA: TGTGCCACCTGGGAGAGGAATCTGGGAAAGAAACTCTTT.

This clone was seen a few times. TCRdb pairs this DNA with a much larger clone's protein that differs at residue 8, likely a read error; the protein shown was translated from the DNA. V and J are TRGV9 and TRGJP. No J gene is reported in TCRdb; it was inferred here by comparing the DNA with germline. The CDR3 is 17 residues long. In germline, CDR1 is GITISATS, CDR2 ISYDGTV (reference sequence). Trimming at V came to 0 bases and at J to 6 bases, leaving 5 bases not matched to a gene. The CDR3 DNA reads TGTGCCTTGTGGGAGGTGCGGAGAGAGTTGGGCAAAAAAATCAAGGTATTT. Residues: CALWEVRRELGKKIKVF.

This clone is judged medium-sized. The chain employs TRGV3 and TRGJ1 or TRGJ2. With 0 bases clipped from V and 7 bases from J, the junction kept 6 bases outside the gene matches. From germline, CDR1 is VTNTFY and CDR2 YDVSTARD (reference sequence). This CDR3 contains 13 residues. The CDR3 region is CATWDRREYKKLF. DNA for the CDR3: TGTGCCACCTGGGACAGGCGCGAATATAAGAAACTCTTT.

In this sample, this clone turned up many times. With only one base between it and a far larger clone, this is likely a read error. This chain joins TRGV9 and TRGJP. Since TCRdb gives no J gene, matching the DNA to germline was used here to assign it. CDR1 and CDR2 from the germline V gene are GITISATS and ISYDGTV (reference sequence). The CDR3 is 17 residues long. The CDR3 loop is CALWEVVREWGKKIKVF. The DNA of the CDR3 is TGTGCCTTGTGGGAGGTGGTAAGGGAGTGGGGCAAAAAAATCAAGGTATTT.

This clone was observed a few times. This DNA translates differently at residue 4 from the TCRdb protein, which is that of a much larger clone; a read error is likely, and the protein shown is the DNA's own translation. The rearrangement joins TRGV9 to TRGJP. Since TCRdb gives no J gene, matching the DNA to germline was used here to assign it. Germline V CDR1 and CDR2: GITISATS, ISYDGTV (reference sequence). The CDR3 contains 17 residues. CDR3 DNA sequence: TGTGCCTTGCGGGAGGTGGTAAGGGAGTTGGGCAAAAAAATCAAGGTATTT. This gives the protein CALREVVRELGKKIKVF.

This clone was picked up a small number of times. This sequence is one base from a far larger clone and is likely a read error. This specimen includes other DNA sequences encoding the same CDR3. There is no J gene call, but TRGV9 is given as the V gene. This CDR3 has 16 residues. Germline V gives CDR1 GITISATS, CDR2 ISYDGTV (reference sequence). DNA of the CDR3: TGTGCCTTGTGGGAGGTGGAAGAGTTGGGCAAAAAAATAAAGGTATTT. Translation gives CALWEVEELGKKIKVF.

This clone has more than one count but fewer than ten. A far larger clone is one nucleotide away, so this likely arose from a read error. Distinct nucleotide sequences in the sample also encode this CDR3. The genes are TRGV3 and TRGJ1 or TRGJ2. TCRdb records no J gene; here it was assigned by comparing the DNA to germline. The length of the CDR3 is 13 residues. Germline assignment: CDR1 VTNTFY and CDR2 YDVSTARD (reference sequence). The CDR3 DNA is TGTGCCACCTGGGACAGGTATTACTATAAGAAACTCTTT. Protein product: CATWDRYYYKKLF.

This clone turned up a few times. The TCRdb record carries a much larger clone's protein, which differs from this DNA's translation at residue 4; a read error is the likely cause, and the protein listed here is the DNA translation. The chain couples TRGV9 to TRGJ1 or TRGJ2. TCRdb records no J gene; here it was assigned by comparing the DNA to germline. Germline loops: CDR1 GITISATS, CDR2 ISYDGTV (reference sequence). The CDR3 spans 12 residues. CDR3 region: CALLEVRYKKLF. The CDR3 nucleotides are TGTGCCTTGTTGGAGGTGCGGTATAAGAAACTCTTT.

This clone was counted many times. It differs at one base from a far larger clone, so likely a read error. Other DNA sequences in the sample encode the same CDR3. V usage is TRGV9 and J usage is TRGJ1 or TRGJ2. From germline, CDR1 is GITISATS and CDR2 ISYDGTV (reference sequence). This CDR3 comprises 13 residues. The CDR3 sequence: CALWEPYYYKKLF. CDR3 DNA: TGTGCCTTGTGGGAGCCCTATTATTATAAGAAACTTTTT.

This clone is categorized as large. Other nucleotide sequences from this sample produce the same CDR3. The chain uses TRGV9 and TRGJP. Looked up from germline, CDR1 is GITISATS and CDR2 is ISYDGTV (reference sequence). J lost 4 bases, V lost 6 bases, and 0 bases had no gene match. This CDR3 is 14 amino acids long. CDR3 region: CALWQELGKKIKVF. In DNA form, the CDR3 reads TGTGCCTTGTGGCAAGAGTTGGGCAAAAAAATCAAGGTATTT.

This clone was detected ten times or more. The chain has TRGV9 and TRGJ1 or TRGJ2. J was trimmed by 4 bases and V by 4 bases; bases with no gene match: 1. The CDR3 length is 11 residues. Germline CDR1 reads GITISATS; CDR2 reads ISYDGTV (reference sequence). CDR3 protein: CALWDYYKKLF. In DNA form, the CDR3 reads TGTGCCTTGTGGGACTATTATAAGAAACTCTTT.

The J gene was identified as TRGJP, and no V gene was called. CDR3 length: 18 residues. DNA for the CDR3: TGTGCCTTGTGGGAGGTGCGGATCAATGAGTTGGGCAAAAAAATCAAGGTATTT. Residues: CALWEVRINELGKKIKVF.

This clone is termed medium-sized. The chain recombines TRGV9 with TRGJ1 or TRGJ2. Germline assignment: CDR1 GITISATS and CDR2 ISYDGTV (reference sequence). Trimming at V came to 2 bases and at J to 2 bases, leaving 6 bases not matched to a gene. The CDR3 contains 14 residues. In DNA form, the CDR3 reads TGTGCCTTGTGGGAGGACCCTGATTATTATAAGAAACTCTTT. Its translation is CALWEDPDYYKKLF.

This clone was seen a few times. A single base is all that separates this from a far larger clone, so a read error is likely. The sample carries other DNA sequences with the same CDR3. The chain combines TRGV9 with TRGJP. Germline matching of the DNA provided the J gene here, since TCRdb leaves it blank. There are 17 residues in the CDR3. CDR1 is GITISATS and CDR2 is ISYDGTV in the germline V gene (reference sequence). The CDR3 reads CALWEVVRELGKKIKVF. DNA for the CDR3: TGTGCCTTGTGGGAGGTGGTAAGGGAGTTGGGAAAAAAAATCAAGGTATTT.

This clone turned up a few times. The protein given by TCRdb reflects a much larger clone and differs at residue 12 from this DNA's translation, likely from a read error; the protein shown is the DNA's translation. The gene calls are TRGV9 and TRGJP1. TCRdb leaves out the J gene; it was filled in here by matching the DNA to germline. This CDR3 has 17 residues. From germline, CDR1 is GITISATS and CDR2 ISYDGTV (reference sequence). The CDR3 nucleotides read TGTGCCTTGTGGGAGGTGCGAGGTAATACCACTGATTGGTTCAAGATATTT. This gives the protein CALWEVRGNTTDWFKIF.

This clone was counted between two and nine times. This DNA translates differently at residue 6 from the TCRdb protein, which is that of a much larger clone; a read error is likely, and the protein shown is the DNA's own translation. The V and J genes are TRGV3 and TRGJ1 or TRGJ2. TCRdb offers no J gene call, so here the DNA was matched to germline to obtain one. Germline CDR1 and CDR2: VTNTFY and YDVSTARD (reference sequence). Losses at the gene ends were 1 base for V and 2 bases for J; bases not matched to a gene: 2. This CDR3 has 13 amino acids. CDR3 sequence reads: CATWDSYYYKKLF. In DNA, the CDR3 is TGTGCCACCTGGGACAGTTATTATTATAAGAAACTCTTT.

Notes on this clone: A far bigger clonotype differs at one base, so this is likely a read error. The same CDR3 is also encoded by other DNA sequences in this sample. This chain joins TRGV9 and TRGJP. In the absence of a J gene in TCRdb, the DNA was matched to germline to assign it here. Germline CDR1 is GITISATS and CDR2 is ISYDGTV (reference sequence). This CDR3 spans 17 amino acids. The CDR3 nucleotides read TGTGCCTTGTGGGAGGTGGTAAGGGAGTTGGGCAAAAAGATCAAGGTATTT. Protein sequence: CALWEVVRELGKKIKVF.

The V call is TRGV9, the J call TRGJP. Germline matching of the DNA provided the J gene here, since TCRdb leaves it blank. From germline, CDR1 is GITISATS and CDR2 ISYDGTV (reference sequence). V was clipped by 0 bases and J by 16 bases; unmatched bases: 18. CDR3 length: 18 amino acids. The CDR3 sequence is CALWEVLEELGKKKIKVF. Here the CDR3 DNA reads TGTGCCTTGTGGGAGGTGCTAGAAGAGTTGGGCAAAAAAAAAATCAAGGTATTT.